The sequence of this T cell receptor beta chain was determined in a study of blood T cell repertoires in COVID-19. Participant-given clinical history determined each cohort assignment. Cohort 3 recovery required two negative PCRs, clearance, or symptom resolution. This CDR3 is 16 amino acids long. V shed 6 bases, J shed 5 bases, and the junction held 10 bases outside the gene matches. CDR1 SGHNT and CDR2 YENEEA come from the germline V gene. Assay used: immunoSEQ multiplex PCR; TCRdb lists only in-frame clones, some missing. The top ten clones hold 2% to 3% of a sample with approximately 300,000 clones, more than 75% of them seen once.

V is TRBV11-3 and J is TRBJ1-6; 7 bases align to TRBD1. The sequence came from a man aged 55 to 69 who had recovered from COVID-19. The sequencing sample was made of PBMCs or T cells enriched from blood (not recorded which). CDR3 in DNA: TGTGCCAGCAGTTCCAACGCCGGGACAGATAATTCACCCCTCCACTTT. Its translation: CASSSNAGTDNSPLHF.